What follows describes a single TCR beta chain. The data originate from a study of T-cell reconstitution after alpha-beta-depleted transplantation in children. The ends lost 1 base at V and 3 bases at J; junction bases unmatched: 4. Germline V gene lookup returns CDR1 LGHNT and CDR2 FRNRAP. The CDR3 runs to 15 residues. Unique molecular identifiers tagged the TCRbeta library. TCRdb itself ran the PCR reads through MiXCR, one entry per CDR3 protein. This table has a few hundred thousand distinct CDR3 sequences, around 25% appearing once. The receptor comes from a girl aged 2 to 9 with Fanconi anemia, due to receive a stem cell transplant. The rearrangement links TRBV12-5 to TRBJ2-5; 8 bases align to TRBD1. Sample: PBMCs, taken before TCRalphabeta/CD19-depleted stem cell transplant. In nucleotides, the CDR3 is TGTGCTAGTGGTTTGGCCCTGGGACAGGAAGAGACCCAGTACTTC. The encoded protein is CASGLALGQEETQYF.